The next 11 T cell receptor beta chains were all read from a single sample in a study of PD-L1 blockade in urothelial cancer. The table came from immunoSEQ multiplex PCR; TCRdb's copy has only in-frame clones and leaves some out. Among around 70,000 clones listed, roughly 84% were seen once. The sample consisted of PBMCs, taken around atezolizumab (anti-PD-L1) treatment. Receptors originate from a man between 70 and 80 years old with urothelial cancer.

The chain joins TRBV18 to TRBJ2-3; 13 positions match TRBD2. CDR3 length: 18 amino acids. Trimming took 3 bases from V and 3 from J; bases not matched to a gene: 9. Germline CDR1 reads KGHSH; CDR2 reads LQKENI. The CDR3 nucleotides are TGTGCCAGCTCACCTCCCTGGACTAGCGGGAGAGGGACAGATACGCAGTATTTT. Translation: CASSPPWTSGRGTDTQYF.

To note about this clone: The junction and the germline gene differ at one end; a read error may be behind it. J is TRBJ2-3 and V is TRBV7-2; D gene unclear. The CDR3 covers 12 residues. Germline V gives CDR1 SGHTA, CDR2 FQGNSA. The CDR3 loop reads CASSLVTNTQYF. In nucleotides, the CDR3 is TGTGCCAGCAGCTTAGTCACAAATACGCAGTATTTT.

This chain uses TRBV4-1 with TRBJ1-4; 8 nucleotides agree with TRBD1. The germline gives CDR1 MGHRA, CDR2 YSYEKL. The V gene end was trimmed by 3 bases and the J gene end by 8 bases; junction bases not matched to a gene: 8. The CDR3 covers 15 residues. The CDR3 is CASSHARDRREKLFF. The CDR3 nucleotides are TGCGCCAGCAGCCACGCCCGGGACAGGAGGGAAAAACTGTTTTTT.

The CDR3 reads CASSPGTAPRETQYF. The CDR3 nucleotides are TGTGCCAGCAGTCCCGGGACAGCCCCGAGGGAGACCCAGTACTTC. The rearrangement joins TRBV27 to TRBJ2-5, with 7 bases that match TRBD1. After removal of 5 bases from V and 5 bases from J, the junction contained 11 bases not matched to a gene. Germline V gene sequence: CDR1 MNHEY, CDR2 SMNVEV (reference sequence). The CDR3 length is 15 residues.

The chain employs TRBV10-2 and TRBJ2-7, with 10 bases matching TRBD1. V lost 0 bases, J lost 4 bases, and 3 bases stayed unmatched. Per the germline V gene, CDR1 is WSHSY and CDR2 is SAAADI. This CDR3 region has 15 residues. In DNA form, the CDR3 reads TGCGCCAGCAGTGAGTCTAAGGGACAGGGGTACGAGCAGTACTTC. Residues: CASSESKGQGYEQYF.

The rearrangement joins TRBV19 to TRBJ2-1; D is possibly TRBD2 (5 bases). This CDR3 comprises 17 residues. V was clipped by 11 bases and J by 2 bases, with 25 bases between them. Germline lookup yields CDR1 LNHDA and CDR2 SQIVND (reference sequence). Written as DNA, the CDR3 is TGTGCCCGTACACTAGGGTTCATAGCATTCACCTACAATGAGCAGTTCTTC. Its translation is CARTLGFIAFTYNEQFF.

The chain carries TRBV28 and TRBJ2-7, with 9 bases lining up with TRBD2. V was pared by 3 bases and J by 2 bases, with 8 bases of the junction left unmatched. Germline V gives CDR1 MDHEN, CDR2 SYDVKM. There are 16 residues in the CDR3. CDR3: CASSFIAGVGPYEQYF. The CDR3 region has the DNA TGTGCCAGCAGTTTTATAGCGGGAGTAGGTCCCTACGAGCAGTACTTC.

V is TRBV7-8 and J is TRBJ2-1; D perhaps matches TRBD2 (6 bases). The V gene lost 4 bases and the J gene lost 9 bases, with 19 bases spanning the gap. CDR1 SGHVS and CDR2 FQNEAQ come from the germline V gene. This CDR3 comprises 15 residues. CDR3 coding DNA: TGTGCCAGCAGCTCGAATTACCTGACTAGGATTGAGCAGTTCTTC. Residues: CASSSNYLTRIEQFF.

The V call is TRBV19, the J call TRBJ2-2, with a weak D call TRBD1 (6 bases). CDR1 LNHDA and CDR2 SQIVND come from the germline V gene (reference sequence). This CDR3 is built from 14 residues. V lost 7 bases to trimming and J lost 9 bases, with 18 bases between them. CDR3 nucleotides: TGTGCCAGTATTGGGCAGGGGTTGTCGAGGGAGCTGTTTTTT. Its protein is CASIGQGLSRELFF.

This chain joins TRBV10-1 and TRBJ2-7, with D perhaps matching TRBD2 (6 bases). Germline CDR1 is WNHNN and CDR2 is SYGVQD (reference sequence). Trimming took off 0 bases at V and 0 bases at J, with 12 bases between the two ends. The CDR3 consists of 16 residues. As DNA, the CDR3 is TGCGCCAGCAGTGAGTCGGGCGGGATGAACTCCTACGAGCAGTACTTC. Protein: CASSESGGMNSYEQYF.

The chain carries TRBV19 and TRBJ2-3, with 11 bases fitting TRBD2. The length of the CDR3 is 15 residues. The germline V gene has CDR1 LNHDA and CDR2 SQIVND (reference sequence). V was pared by 3 bases and J by 4 bases, with 3 bases of the junction left unmatched. CDR3 in DNA: TGTGCCAGTAGTATCGGACTAGCGGGTGCAGATACGCAGTATTTT. The encoded protein is CASSIGLAGADTQYF. The full variable domain, in which reference TRBV19 and TRBJ2-3 provide the parts outside the CDR3, is DGGITQSPKYLFRKEGQNVTLSCEQNLNHDAMYWYRQDPGQGLRLIYYSQIVNDFQKGDIAEGYSVSREKKESFPLTVTSAQKNPTAFYLCASSIGLAGADTQYFGPGTRLTVL.